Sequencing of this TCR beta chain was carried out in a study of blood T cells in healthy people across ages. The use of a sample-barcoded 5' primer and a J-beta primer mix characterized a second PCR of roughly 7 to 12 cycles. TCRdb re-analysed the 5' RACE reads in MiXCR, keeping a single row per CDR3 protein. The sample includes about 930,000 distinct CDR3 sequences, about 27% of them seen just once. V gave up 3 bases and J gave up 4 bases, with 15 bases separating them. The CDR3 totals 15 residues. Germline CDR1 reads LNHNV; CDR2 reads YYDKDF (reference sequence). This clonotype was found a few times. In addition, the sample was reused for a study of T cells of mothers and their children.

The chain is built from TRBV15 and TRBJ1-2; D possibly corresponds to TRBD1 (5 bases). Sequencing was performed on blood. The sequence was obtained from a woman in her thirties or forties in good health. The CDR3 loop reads CATSRDQGPVYGYTF. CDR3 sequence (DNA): TGTGCCACCAGCAGGGACCAGGGTCCCGTCTATGGCTACACCTTC.